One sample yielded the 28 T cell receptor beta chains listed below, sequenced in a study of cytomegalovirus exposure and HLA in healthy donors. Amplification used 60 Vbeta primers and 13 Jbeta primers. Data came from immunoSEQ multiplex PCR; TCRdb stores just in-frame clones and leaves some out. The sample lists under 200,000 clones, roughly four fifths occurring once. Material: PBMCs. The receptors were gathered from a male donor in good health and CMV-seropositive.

CDR3 sequence reads: CASSLTGNTEAFF. In DNA, the CDR3 is TGTGCCAGCAGCTTAACCGGGAACACTGAAGCTTTCTTT. This chain links TRBV7-8 with TRBJ1-1; the D is unclear. The V gene lost 2 bases and the J gene lost 1 base, with 5 bases spanning the gap. The CDR3 totals 13 residues. In germline, CDR1 is SGHVS, CDR2 FQNEAQ.

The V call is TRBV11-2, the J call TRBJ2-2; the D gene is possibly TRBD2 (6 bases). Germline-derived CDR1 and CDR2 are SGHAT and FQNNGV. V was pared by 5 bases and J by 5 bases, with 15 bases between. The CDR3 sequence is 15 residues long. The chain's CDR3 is CASSPQTRYTGELFF. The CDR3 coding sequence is TGTGCCAGCAGCCCTCAGACTAGATATACCGGGGAGCTGTTTTTT.

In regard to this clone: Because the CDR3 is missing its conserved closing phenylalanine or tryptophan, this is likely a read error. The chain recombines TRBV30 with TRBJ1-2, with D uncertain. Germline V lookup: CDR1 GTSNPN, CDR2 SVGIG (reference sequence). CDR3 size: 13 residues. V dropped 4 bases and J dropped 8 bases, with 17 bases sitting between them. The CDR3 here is CAWNLPPGPGYTL. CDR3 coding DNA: TGTGCCTGGAACTTACCACCGGGTCCCGGCTACACCCTC.

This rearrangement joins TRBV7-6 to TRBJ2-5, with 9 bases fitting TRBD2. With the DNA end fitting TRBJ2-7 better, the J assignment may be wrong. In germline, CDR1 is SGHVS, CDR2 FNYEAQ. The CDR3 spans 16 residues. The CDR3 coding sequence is TGTGCCAGCAGCTTAGGATCGGCTAGCGGGATCTACGAGCAGTACTTC. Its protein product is CASSLGSASGIYEQYF.

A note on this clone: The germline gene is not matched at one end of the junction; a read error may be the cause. The CDR3 DNA reads as TGTTCCAGCAGCTTAGCGGACGGGGGGGCTGGCGGCTACACCTTC. Encoded protein: CSSSLADGGAGGYTF. The chain has TRBV7-9 and TRBJ1-2, with D tentatively TRBD1 (6 bases). Germline V gene sequence: CDR1 SEHNR, CDR2 FQNEAQ (reference sequence). The CDR3 sequence is 15 residues long.

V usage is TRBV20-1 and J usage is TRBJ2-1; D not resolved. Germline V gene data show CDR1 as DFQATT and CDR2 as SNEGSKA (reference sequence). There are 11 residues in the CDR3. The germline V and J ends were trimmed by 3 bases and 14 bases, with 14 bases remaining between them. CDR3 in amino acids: CSASRMSVEFF. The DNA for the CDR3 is TGCAGTGCTAGTAGAATGAGCGTGGAGTTCTTC.

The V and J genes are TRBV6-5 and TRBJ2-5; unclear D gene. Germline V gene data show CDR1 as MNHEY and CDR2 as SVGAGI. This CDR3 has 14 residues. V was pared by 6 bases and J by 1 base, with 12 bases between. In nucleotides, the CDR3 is TGTGCCAGCAGCCGAACACAGCTCCAAGAGACCCAGTACTTC. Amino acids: CASSRTQLQETQYF.

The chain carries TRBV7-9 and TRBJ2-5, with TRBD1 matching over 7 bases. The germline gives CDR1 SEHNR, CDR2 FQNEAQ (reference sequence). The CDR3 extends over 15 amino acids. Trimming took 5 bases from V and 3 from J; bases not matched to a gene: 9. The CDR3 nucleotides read TGTGCCAGCAGCGCATCAGAACAGGGGAAAGAGACCCAGTACTTC. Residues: CASSASEQGKETQYF.

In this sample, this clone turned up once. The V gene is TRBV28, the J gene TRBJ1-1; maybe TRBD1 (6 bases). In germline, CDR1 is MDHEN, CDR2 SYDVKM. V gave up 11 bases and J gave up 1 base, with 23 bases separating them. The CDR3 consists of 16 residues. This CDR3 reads CAGRTGTPIANTEAFF. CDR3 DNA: TGTGCCGGGCGGACCGGGACACCGATAGCGAACACTGAAGCTTTCTTT.

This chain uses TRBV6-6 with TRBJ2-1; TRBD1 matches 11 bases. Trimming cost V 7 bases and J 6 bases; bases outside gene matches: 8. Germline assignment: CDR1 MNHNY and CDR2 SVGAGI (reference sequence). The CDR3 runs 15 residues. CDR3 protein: CASTTGQGAFNEQFF. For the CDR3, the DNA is TGTGCCAGCACCACCGGACAGGGGGCGTTCAATGAGCAGTTCTTC.

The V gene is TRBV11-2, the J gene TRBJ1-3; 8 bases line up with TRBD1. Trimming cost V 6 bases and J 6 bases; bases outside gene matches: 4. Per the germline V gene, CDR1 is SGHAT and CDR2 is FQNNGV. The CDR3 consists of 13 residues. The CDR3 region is CASSRTGLNTIYF. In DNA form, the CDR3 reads TGTGCCAGCAGTCGGACAGGGCTAAACACCATATATTTT. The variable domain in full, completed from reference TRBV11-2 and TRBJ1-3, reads EAGVAQSPRYKIIEKRQSVAFWCNPISGHATLYWYQQILGQGPKLLIQFQNNGVVDDSQLPKDRFSAERLKGVDSTLKIQPAKLEDSAVYLCASSRTGLNTIYFGEGSWLTVV.

The CDR3 sequence: CASSQVELAGGIETQYF. In DNA form, the CDR3 reads TGTGCCAGCAGCCAAGTCGAACTAGCGGGAGGAATTGAGACCCAGTACTTC. The chain uses TRBV4-2 and TRBJ2-5; TRBD2 matches 12 bases. This CDR3 contains 17 residues. Germline V gene data show CDR1 as LGHNA and CDR2 as YNFKEQ. Trimming removed 1 base from V and 5 bases from J; junction bases left unmatched: 8.

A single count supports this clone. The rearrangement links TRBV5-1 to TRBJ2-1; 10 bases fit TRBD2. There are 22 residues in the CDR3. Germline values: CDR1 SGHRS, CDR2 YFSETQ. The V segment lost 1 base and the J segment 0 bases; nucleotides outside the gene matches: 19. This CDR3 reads CASSLLGGVGTSVPSSYNEQFF. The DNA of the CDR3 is TGCGCCAGCAGCTTGTTGGGTGGAGTGGGGACTAGCGTCCCGAGCTCCTACAATGAGCAGTTCTTC. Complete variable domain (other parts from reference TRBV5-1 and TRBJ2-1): KAGVTQTPRYLIKTRGQQVTLSCSPISGHRSVSWYQQTPGQGLQFLFEYFSETQRNKGNFPGRFSGRQFSNSRSEMNVSTLELGDSALYLCASSLLGGVGTSVPSSYNEQFFGPGTRLTVL.

Here the CDR3 DNA reads TGTGCCAGCAGCGAAAGACAGGGCCATAATTCACCCCTCCACTTT. The encoded protein is CASSERQGHNSPLHF. V usage is TRBV7-2 and J usage is TRBJ1-6; TRBD1 aligns across 7 bases. V shed 5 bases, J shed 5 bases, and the junction held 6 bases outside the gene matches. Looked up from germline, CDR1 is SGHTA and CDR2 is FQGNSA. The CDR3 totals 15 residues.

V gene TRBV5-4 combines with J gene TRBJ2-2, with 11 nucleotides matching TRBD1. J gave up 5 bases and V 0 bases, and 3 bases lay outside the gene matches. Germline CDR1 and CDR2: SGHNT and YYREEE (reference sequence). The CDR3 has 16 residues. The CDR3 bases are TGTGCCAGCAGCTTGGGGACAGGGGGCCATACCGGGGAGCTGTTTTTT. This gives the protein CASSLGTGGHTGELFF. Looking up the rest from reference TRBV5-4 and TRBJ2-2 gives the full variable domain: ETGVTQSPTHLIKTRGQQVTLRCSSQSGHNTVSWYQQALGQGPQFIFQYYREEENGRGNFPPRFSGLQFPNYSSELNVNALELDDSALYLCASSLGTGGHTGELFFGEGSRLTVL.

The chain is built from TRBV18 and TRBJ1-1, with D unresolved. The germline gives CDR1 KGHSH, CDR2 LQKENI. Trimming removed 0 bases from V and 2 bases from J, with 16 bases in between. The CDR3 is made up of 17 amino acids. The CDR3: CASSPPGVSRLNTEAFF. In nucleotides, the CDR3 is TGTGCCAGCTCACCACCGGGAGTAAGCAGACTTAACACTGAAGCTTTCTTT.

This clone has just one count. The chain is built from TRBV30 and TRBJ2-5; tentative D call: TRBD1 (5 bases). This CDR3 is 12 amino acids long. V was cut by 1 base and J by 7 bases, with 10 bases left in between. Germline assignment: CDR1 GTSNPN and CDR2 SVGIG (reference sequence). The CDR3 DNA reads TGTGCCTGGAGTGAGGGGTTAGGGACCCAGTACTTC. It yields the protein CAWSEGLGTQYF. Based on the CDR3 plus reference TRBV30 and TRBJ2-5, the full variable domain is SQTIHQWPATLVQPVGSPLSLECTVEGTSNPNLYWYRQAAGRGLQLLFYSVGIGQISSEVPQNLSASRPQDRQFILSSKKLLLSDSGFYLCAWSEGLGTQYFGPGTRLLVL.

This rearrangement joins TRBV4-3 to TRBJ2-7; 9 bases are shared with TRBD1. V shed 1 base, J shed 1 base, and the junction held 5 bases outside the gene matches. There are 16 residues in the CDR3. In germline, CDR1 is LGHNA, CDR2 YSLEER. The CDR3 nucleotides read TGCGCCAGCAGCCAAGGGCGGGACAGGGCGTCCTACGAGCAGTACTTC. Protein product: CASSQGRDRASYEQYF.

CDR3 protein: CASSLFRTGNYGYTF. CDR3 DNA sequence: TGTGCCAGCAGTTTATTCCGGACAGGGAACTATGGCTACACCTTC. The chain links TRBV28 to TRBJ1-2, with 8 bases lining up with TRBD1. This CDR3 comprises 15 residues. The J segment lost 2 bases and the V segment lost 1 base, leaving 3 bases of the junction unmatched. Germline CDR1 is MDHEN and CDR2 is SYDVKM.

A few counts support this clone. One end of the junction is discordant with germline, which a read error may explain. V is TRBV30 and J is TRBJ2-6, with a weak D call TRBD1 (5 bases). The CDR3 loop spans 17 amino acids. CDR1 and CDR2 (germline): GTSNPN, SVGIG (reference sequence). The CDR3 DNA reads TGTGCCTGGGACCCCCCAGGCACTTACTCTGGGGCCAACGGCCTGACTTTC. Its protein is CAWDPPGTYSGANGLTF.

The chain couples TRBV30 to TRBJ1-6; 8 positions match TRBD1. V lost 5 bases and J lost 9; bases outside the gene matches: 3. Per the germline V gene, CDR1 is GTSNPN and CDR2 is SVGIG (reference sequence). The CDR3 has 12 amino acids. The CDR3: CAWDRGGSPLHF. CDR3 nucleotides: TGTGCCTGGGACAGGGGAGGTTCACCCCTCCACTTT.

The CDR3 sequence is CASRFLRGGDYGYTF. The CDR3 DNA reads TGTGCCAGCAGATTCCTTCGGGGGGGCGACTATGGCTACACCTTC. V gene TRBV6-5 combines with J gene TRBJ1-2, with a weak D call TRBD1 (6 bases). Trimming shortened V by 6 bases and J by 3 bases, and 17 bases separated the two germline ends. From germline, CDR1 is MNHEY and CDR2 SVGAGI. The CDR3 spans 15 residues.

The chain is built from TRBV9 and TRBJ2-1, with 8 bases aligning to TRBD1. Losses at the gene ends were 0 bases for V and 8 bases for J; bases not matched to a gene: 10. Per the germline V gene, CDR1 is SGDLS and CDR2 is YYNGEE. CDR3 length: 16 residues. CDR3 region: CASSVEGRGLTDEQFF. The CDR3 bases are TGTGCCAGCAGCGTAGAGGGCAGGGGGCTTACCGATGAGCAGTTCTTC.

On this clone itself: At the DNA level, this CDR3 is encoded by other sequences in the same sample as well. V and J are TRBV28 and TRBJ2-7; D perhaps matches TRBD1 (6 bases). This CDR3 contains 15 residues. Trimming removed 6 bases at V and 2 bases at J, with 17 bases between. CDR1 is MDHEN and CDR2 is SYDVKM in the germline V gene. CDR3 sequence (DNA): TGTGCCAGCAGCTCCCGGCAGGGGTGGACCTACGAGCAGTACTTC. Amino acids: CASSSRQGWTYEQYF.

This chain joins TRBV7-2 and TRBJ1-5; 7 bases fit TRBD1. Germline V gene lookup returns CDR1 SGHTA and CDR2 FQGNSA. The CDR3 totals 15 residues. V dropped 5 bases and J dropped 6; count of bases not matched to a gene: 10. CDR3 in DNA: TGTGCCAGCAGCGAACCTAACAGGGGCGGTCAGCCCCAGCATTTT. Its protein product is CASSEPNRGGQPQHF. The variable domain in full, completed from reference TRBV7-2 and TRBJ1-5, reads GAGVSQSPSNKVTEKGKDVELRCDPISGHTALYWYRQSLGQGLEFLIYFQGNSAPDKSGLPSDRFSAERTGGSVSTLTIQRTQQEDSAVYLCASSEPNRGGQPQHFGDGTRLSIL.

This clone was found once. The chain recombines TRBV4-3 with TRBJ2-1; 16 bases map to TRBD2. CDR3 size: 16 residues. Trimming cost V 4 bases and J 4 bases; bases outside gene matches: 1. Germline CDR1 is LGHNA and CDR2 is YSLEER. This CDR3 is CASSRGLAGGYNEQFF. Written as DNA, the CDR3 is TGCGCCAGCAGCCGGGGACTAGCGGGAGGGTACAATGAGCAGTTCTTC.

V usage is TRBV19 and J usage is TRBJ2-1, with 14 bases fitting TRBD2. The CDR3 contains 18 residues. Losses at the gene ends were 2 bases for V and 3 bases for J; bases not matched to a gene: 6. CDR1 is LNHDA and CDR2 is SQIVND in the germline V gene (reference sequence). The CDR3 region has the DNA TGTGCCAGTAGTATAATAGGGACTAGCGGGGGCAGCTACAATGAGCAGTTCTTC. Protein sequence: CASSIIGTSGGSYNEQFF.

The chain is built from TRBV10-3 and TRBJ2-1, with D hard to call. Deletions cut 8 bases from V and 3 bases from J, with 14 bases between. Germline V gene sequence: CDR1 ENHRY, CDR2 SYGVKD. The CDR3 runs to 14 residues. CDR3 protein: CAIEKSNVYNEQFF. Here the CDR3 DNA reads TGTGCCATCGAGAAAAGCAACGTCTACAATGAGCAGTTCTTC.